A selection of T cell receptor beta chains follows, all from one sample in a study of blood T cells in healthy people across ages. One entry per CDR3 protein, called by TCRdb with MiXCR from the 5' RACE reads. The sample includes 650,000 to 1,000,000 distinct CDR3 sequences, under 40% of them seen just once. The sequenced sample was blood. Source of these receptors: a man aged 18 to 30 in good health. Both conserved end residues are part of each CDR3. The D gene is left open where the match is weak. Part of the rows lack a size; the others show once, few, many or a class for expanded clones.

d_call,clone_size,j_call,v_call,cdr3_aa,cdr3_nt
TRBD1,once,TRBJ1-2,TRBV6-2/TRBV6-3,CASSYSPGTGGAATGYTF,TGTGCCAGCAGTTACTCCCCCGGGACAGGGGGCGCGGCGACCGGCTACACCTTC
NA,NA,TRBJ2-1,TRBV5-1,CASSTDAGLSYNEQFF,TGCGCCAGCAGCACTGACGCGGGCCTCTCCTACAATGAGCAGTTCTTC
TRBD1,NA,TRBJ1-1,TRBV28,CATNRQGVRGDTEAFF,TGTGCCACCAATAGACAGGGGGTTCGTGGTGACACTGAAGCTTTCTTT
NA,NA,TRBJ1-1,TRBV7-2,CASSSRESNWNTEAFF,TGTGCCAGCAGCTCCAGGGAGTCAAATTGGAACACTGAAGCTTTCTTT
NA,NA,TRBJ2-1,TRBV7-2,CASSSTLQGSRDEQFF,TGTGCCAGCAGCTCCACCCTACAGGGAAGTAGGGATGAGCAGTTCTTC
NA,few,TRBJ2-1,TRBV18,CASSTGYSYNEQFF,TGTGCCAGCTCCACAGGATACTCCTACAATGAGCAGTTCTTC
TRBD1,NA,TRBJ1-2,TRBV5-1,CASQIDRVANYGYTF,TGCGCCAGCCAAATAGACAGGGTGGCTAACTATGGCTACACCTTC
TRBD2,NA,TRBJ2-3,TRBV10-3,CAISFGTSGGSSTDTQYF,TGTGCCATCAGCTTTGGGACTAGCGGGGGCTCGAGCACAGATACGCAGTATTTT
TRBD1,NA,TRBJ2-7,TRBV7-2,CASSLASTGETYEQYF,TGTGCCAGCAGCTTAGCGTCGACAGGGGAAACCTACGAGCAGTACTTC
TRBD2,NA,TRBJ2-7,TRBV27,CANSVGTSGNEQYF,TGTGCCAACAGTGTCGGGACTAGCGGAAACGAGCAGTACTTC
TRBD1,NA,TRBJ2-2,TRBV15,CATSRVPGQGPPSIGTGELFF,TGTGCCACCAGCAGAGTCCCGGGACAGGGACCCCCATCTATTGGCACCGGGGAGCTGTTTTTT
NA,many,TRBJ2-3,TRBV9,CASSERTIPTDTQYF,TGTGCCAGCAGCGAGAGGACCATCCCGACAGATACGCAGTATTTT
NA,few,TRBJ1-2,TRBV28,CATTDARDFIGYGYTF,TGTGCCACCACGGACGCGAGGGACTTTATTGGCTATGGCTACACCTTC
NA,NA,TRBJ2-1,TRBV7-2,CASSLAGTSSYNEQFF,TGTGCCAGCAGCTTAGCAGGCACGAGCTCCTACAATGAGCAGTTCTTC
TRBD2,NA,TRBJ2-1,TRBV28,CASSLPGLAGDNEQFF,TGTGCCAGCAGTCTACCAGGACTAGCGGGGGACAATGAGCAGTTCTTC
NA,few,TRBJ2-1,TRBV3-1,CASSQDWAVGNEQFF,TGTGCCAGCAGCCAAGATTGGGCAGTTGGGAATGAGCAGTTCTTC
NA,NA,TRBJ2-5,TRBV5-5,CASSLNPGPGIRETQYF,TGTGCCAGCAGCTTGAATCCAGGGCCGGGGATAAGAGAGACCCAGTACTTC
NA,NA,TRBJ2-1,TRBV7-2,CASSFERGDEQFF,TGTGCCAGCAGCTTTGAAAGGGGCGATGAGCAGTTCTTC
NA,NA,TRBJ2-4,TRBV29-1,CSVDSDGQNIQYF,TGCAGCGTTGATAGTGACGGCCAAAACATTCAGTACTTC
NA,few,TRBJ1-1,TRBV6-5,CASSYGPADSTEAFF,TGTGCCAGCAGTTACGGTCCGGCGGACAGCACTGAAGCTTTCTTT
TRBD2,NA,TRBJ2-1,TRBV29-1,CSVDLAGDEQFF,TGCAGCGTTGATCTAGCGGGGGATGAGCAGTTCTTC
NA,NA,TRBJ2-3,TRBV7-3,CASSVKTGDTQYF,TGTGCCAGCAGCGTAAAGACGGGGGATACGCAGTATTTT
NA,few,TRBJ1-2,TRBV6-5,CADLTGGFGYTF,TGTGCCGACCTTACGGGGGGCTTTGGCTACACCTTC
NA,NA,TRBJ2-7,TRBV29-1,CSVERGGNEQYF,TGCAGCGTTGAACGAGGCGGGAATGAGCAGTACTTC
NA,few,TRBJ2-2,TRBV15,CATSSEGTGELFF,TGTGCCACCAGCAGTGAGGGGACCGGGGAGCTGTTTTTT
NA,few,TRBJ1-5,TRBV6-6,CASRATGSNQPQHF,TGTGCCAGCAGGGCGACAGGTTCCAATCAGCCCCAGCATTTT
TRBD2,NA,TRBJ2-4,TRBV4-3,CTSSQVTGAGDYNEQYF,TGCACCAGCAGCCAAGTGACTGGAGCGGGGGACTACAATGAGCAGTACTTC
TRBD1,NA,TRBJ2-5,TRBV20-1,CSAGDSPQINEQYF,TGCAGTGCGGGGGACAGTCCCCAAATCAATGAGCAGTACTTC
NA,NA,TRBJ2-3,TRBV11-2,CASSPLTVNTDTQYF,TGTGCCAGCAGCCCCCTGACGGTGAACACAGATACGCAGTATTTT
TRBD2,many,TRBJ2-1,TRBV20-1,CSARDPSGGKNEQFF,TGCAGTGCTAGAGATCCTAGCGGGGGGAAGAATGAGCAGTTCTTC
NA,NA,TRBJ2-1,TRBV13,CASSFFPDNEQFF,TGTGCCAGCAGCTTTTTCCCGGACAATGAGCAGTTCTTC
NA,NA,TRBJ1-2,TRBV5-1,CASSLPGKTDGYTF,TGCGCCAGCAGCTTACCCGGGAAGACCGATGGCTACACCTTC
NA,NA,TRBJ1-2,TRBV5-1,CASTEQGYGYTF,TGCGCCAGCACGGAACAGGGCTATGGCTACACCTTC
TRBD1,few,TRBJ1-5,TRBV28,CASTPGGQGVEQPQHF,TGTGCCAGCACCCCGGGAGGACAGGGGGTCGAGCAGCCCCAGCATTTT
TRBD1,NA,TRBJ2-5,TRBV6-5,CASSPTGGEQETQYF,TGTGCCAGCAGTCCCACAGGGGGCGAACAAGAGACCCAGTACTTC
NA,many,TRBJ2-3,TRBV7-2,CASSPRKPGTSTDTQYF,TGTGCCAGCAGCCCCCGGAAGCCCGGTACTAGCACAGATACGCAGTATTTT
NA,many,TRBJ2-3,TRBV4-3,CASSQVLVDTQYF,TGCGCCAGCAGCCAAGTGTTGGTGGATACGCAGTATTTT
NA,once,TRBJ1-5,TRBV18,CASSAITGSDGNQPQHF,TGTGCCAGCTCAGCAATCACAGGGTCCGACGGCAATCAGCCCCAGCATTTT
NA,NA,TRBJ2-3,TRBV12-3/TRBV12-4,CASTTVRADAQYF,TGTGCCAGCACCACGGTGAGAGCAGATGCGCAGTATTTT
NA,NA,TRBJ2-2,TRBV7-2,CASSLAGTSTGELFF,TGTGCCAGCAGCCTTGCCGGGACCAGCACCGGGGAGCTGTTTTTT
NA,NA,TRBJ2-3,TRBV12-3/TRBV12-4,CASSLGGAPTDTQYF,TGTGCCAGCAGTTTAGGGGGGGCTCCCACAGATACGCAGTATTTT
NA,NA,TRBJ2-1,TRBV30,CACRTAASNEQFF,TGTGCCTGTCGGACAGCCGCGAGCAATGAGCAGTTCTTC
TRBD1,many,TRBJ1-4,TRBV4-3,CASSRQDRGDEKLFF,TGCGCCAGCAGCCGACAGGACAGGGGGGACGAAAAACTGTTTTTT
NA,NA,TRBJ1-1,TRBV7-9,CAGSLGRGLNTEAFF,TGTGCCGGCAGCTTAGGTCGGGGATTGAACACTGAAGCTTTCTTT
TRBD1,NA,TRBJ2-5,TRBV28,CASSLEGDRRIEETQYF,TGTGCCAGCAGTTTAGAGGGGGACAGGAGGATTGAAGAGACCCAGTACTTC
NA,NA,TRBJ2-5,TRBV5-1,CASSHRMEETQYF,TGCGCCAGCAGCCACAGGATGGAGGAGACCCAGTACTTC
TRBD1,many,TRBJ2-5,TRBV10-3,CATGPQGSQETQYF,TGTGCCACTGGACCACAGGGGAGCCAAGAGACCCAGTACTTC
NA,NA,TRBJ2-1,TRBV9,CASSVDSVWYNEQFF,TGTGCCAGCAGCGTAGACAGTGTCTGGTACAATGAGCAGTTCTTC
NA,NA,TRBJ2-3,TRBV20-1,CSARSRIRRDRTDTQYF,TGCAGTGCTAGGTCTAGAATCCGGCGGGACCGCACAGATACGCAGTATTTT
NA,NA,TRBJ1-3,TRBV29-1,CSAAEGAGNTIYF,TGCAGCGCCGCGGAGGGGGCTGGAAACACCATATATTTT
NA,NA,TRBJ1-2,TRBV12-3/TRBV12-4,CASTGGQHNYGYTF,TGTGCCAGCACGGGAGGACAGCACAACTATGGCTACACCTTC
NA,NA,TRBJ1-6,TRBV5-1,CASSAGQNSPLHF,TGCGCCAGCAGCGCCGGACAGAATTCACCCCTCCACTTT
TRBD2,few,TRBJ2-7,TRBV11-2,CASSLGGGSEQYF,TGTGCCAGCAGCTTAGGCGGGGGATCCGAGCAGTACTTC
NA,few,TRBJ2-7,TRBV15,CATSSLRGAYEQYF,TGTGCCACCAGCAGCCTTCGGGGGGCTTACGAGCAGTACTTC
TRBD1,NA,TRBJ2-5,TRBV7-2,CASSLRTGMQETQYF,TGTGCCAGCAGCTTGCGGACAGGAATGCAAGAGACCCAGTACTTC
NA,NA,TRBJ1-4,TRBV3-1,CASSQERGLFF,TGTGCCAGCAGCCAAGAAAGGGGACTGTTTTTT
NA,NA,TRBJ2-2,TRBV9,CASSVEVVVTGELFF,TGTGCCAGCAGCGTAGAGGTGGTTGTCACCGGGGAGCTGTTTTTT
TRBD1,NA,TRBJ2-5,TRBV2,CASSFHQDRGDRETQYF,TGTGCCAGCAGTTTCCACCAGGACAGGGGGGATCGAGAGACCCAGTACTTC
TRBD1,NA,TRBJ2-7,TRBV29-1,CSVVIGTGTYEQYF,TGCAGCGTTGTCATAGGGACAGGGACCTACGAGCAGTACTTC
TRBD1,few,TRBJ2-5,TRBV7-2,CASSLAAGQGGYNEQYF,TGTGCCAGCAGCTTAGCTGCGGGACAGGGAGGCTACAATGAGCAGTACTTC